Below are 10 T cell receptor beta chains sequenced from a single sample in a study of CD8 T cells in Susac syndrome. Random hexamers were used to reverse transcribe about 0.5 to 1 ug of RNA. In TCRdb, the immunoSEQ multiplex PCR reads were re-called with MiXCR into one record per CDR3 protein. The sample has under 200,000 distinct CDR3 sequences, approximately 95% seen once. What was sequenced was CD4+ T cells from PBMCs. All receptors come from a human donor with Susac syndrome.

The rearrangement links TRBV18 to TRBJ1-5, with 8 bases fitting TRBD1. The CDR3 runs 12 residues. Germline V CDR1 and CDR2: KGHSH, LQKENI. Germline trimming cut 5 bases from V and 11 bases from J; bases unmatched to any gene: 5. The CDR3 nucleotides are TGTGCCAGCTCAGGGACAGGTCGGTCCCAGCATTTT. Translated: CASSGTGRSQHF.

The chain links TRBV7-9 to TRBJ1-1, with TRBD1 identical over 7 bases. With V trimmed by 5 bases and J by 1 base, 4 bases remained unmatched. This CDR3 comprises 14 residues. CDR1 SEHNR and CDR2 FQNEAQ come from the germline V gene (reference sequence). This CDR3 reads CASSPGTENTEAFF. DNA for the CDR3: TGTGCCAGCAGCCCCGGGACAGAGAACACTGAAGCTTTCTTT.

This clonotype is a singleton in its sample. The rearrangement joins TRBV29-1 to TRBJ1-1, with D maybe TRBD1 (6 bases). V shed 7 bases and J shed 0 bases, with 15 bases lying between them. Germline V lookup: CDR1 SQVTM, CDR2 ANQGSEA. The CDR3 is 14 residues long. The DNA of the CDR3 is TGCAGCGCCCGAACAGGGACCATGAACACTGAAGCTTTCTTT. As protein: CSARTGTMNTEAFF.

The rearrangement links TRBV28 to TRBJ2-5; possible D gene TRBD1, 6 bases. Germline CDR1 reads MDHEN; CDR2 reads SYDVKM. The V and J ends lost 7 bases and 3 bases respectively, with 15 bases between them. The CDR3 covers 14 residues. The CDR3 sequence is CASTVTGREETQYF. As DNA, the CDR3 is TGTGCCAGCACCGTGACAGGCAGAGAAGAGACCCAGTACTTC.

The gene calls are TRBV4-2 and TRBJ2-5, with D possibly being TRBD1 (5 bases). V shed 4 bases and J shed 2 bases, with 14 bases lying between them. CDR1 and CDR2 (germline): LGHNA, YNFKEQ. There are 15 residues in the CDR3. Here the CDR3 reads CASSLREGRQETQYF. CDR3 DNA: TGTGCCAGCAGCCTCAGGGAAGGCAGGCAAGAGACCCAGTACTTC.

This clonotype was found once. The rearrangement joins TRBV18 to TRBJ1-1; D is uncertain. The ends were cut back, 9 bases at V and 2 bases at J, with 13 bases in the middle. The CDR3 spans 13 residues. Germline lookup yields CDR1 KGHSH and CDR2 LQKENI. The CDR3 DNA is TGTGCCAGTATAATCAGTCCTAACACTGAAGCTTTCTTT. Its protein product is CASIISPNTEAFF.

CDR3 in amino acids: CASSQARGATELFF. The CDR3 DNA reads as TGTGCCAGCAGCCAAGCTCGGGGGGCGACGGAGCTGTTTTTT. This chain links TRBV3-1 with TRBJ2-2; a possible D gene is TRBD2 (7 bases). The germline V and J ends were trimmed by 1 base and 10 bases, with 13 bases remaining between them. The CDR3 totals 14 residues. Germline CDR1 reads LGHDT; CDR2 reads YNNKEL (reference sequence).

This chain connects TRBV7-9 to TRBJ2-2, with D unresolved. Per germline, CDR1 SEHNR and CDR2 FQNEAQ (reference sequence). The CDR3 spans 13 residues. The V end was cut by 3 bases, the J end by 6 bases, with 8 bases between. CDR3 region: CASSFPGAGELFF. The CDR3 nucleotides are TGTGCCAGCAGCTTTCCCGGCGCCGGGGAGCTGTTTTTT.

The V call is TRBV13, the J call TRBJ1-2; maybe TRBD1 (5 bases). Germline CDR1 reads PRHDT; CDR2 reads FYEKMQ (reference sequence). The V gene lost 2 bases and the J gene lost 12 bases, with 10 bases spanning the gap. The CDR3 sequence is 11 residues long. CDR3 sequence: CASSLRGTHTF. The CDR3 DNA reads TGTGCCAGCAGCTTACGTGGGACCCACACCTTC.

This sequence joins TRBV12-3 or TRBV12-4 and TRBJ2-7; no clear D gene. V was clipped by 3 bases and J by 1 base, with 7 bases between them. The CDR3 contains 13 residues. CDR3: CASSLRRSYEQYF. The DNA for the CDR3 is TGTGCCAGCAGTTTGCGGCGGTCCTACGAGCAGTACTTC.